The 7 T cell receptor beta chains reported below all come from one sample, sequenced in a study of control samples from healthy donors and cancer patients. Method: immunoSEQ multiplex PCR; TCRdb's copy keeps in-frame clones and lacks some. Seen here are about 95,000 clones, 88% observed once, and the top ten hold 14%. Sequenced input: blood. These receptors all stem from a woman in her sixties or seventies in good health.

The rearrangement links TRBV5-1 to TRBJ2-5; D not certain. Per the germline V gene, CDR1 is SGHRS and CDR2 is YFSETQ. V lost 0 bases to trimming and J lost 4 bases, with 13 bases between them. The CDR3 has 15 amino acids. In DNA, the CDR3 is TGCGCCAGCAGCTTGGGTCCTGGGTTCCGAGAGACCCAGTACTTC. Amino acids: CASSLGPGFRETQYF.

The rearrangement uses TRBV2 and TRBJ1-5; D is possibly TRBD1 (5 bases). The CDR3 contains 13 residues. Germline V gene sequence: CDR1 SNHLY, CDR2 FYNNEI. The V and J ends lost 4 bases and 8 bases respectively, with 12 bases between them. Here the CDR3 reads CASSATRDEPQHF. The DNA for the CDR3 is TGTGCCAGCAGTGCAACCCGGGACGAGCCCCAGCATTTT.

V gene TRBV7-2 combines with J gene TRBJ2-3; tentatively, D is TRBD1 (5 bases). The V and J ends lost 5 bases and 1 base respectively, with 10 bases between them. Germline V gives CDR1 SGHTA, CDR2 FQGNSA. This CDR3 region has 14 residues. The CDR3 here is CASSESRGTDTQYF. The DNA of the CDR3 is TGTGCCAGCAGCGAATCCAGGGGCACAGATACGCAGTATTTT.

This chain uses TRBV29-1 with TRBJ2-1; 10 bases match TRBD1. The CDR3 runs 14 residues. Germline V lookup: CDR1 SQVTM, CDR2 ANQGSEA. The J segment lost 4 bases and the V segment lost 4 bases, leaving 4 bases of the junction unmatched. CDR3 sequence (DNA): TGCAGCGTTGGGCGGACAGGGGGGTACAATGAGCAGTTCTTC. Encoded protein: CSVGRTGGYNEQFF.

V usage is TRBV10-2 and J usage is TRBJ2-7; no firm D call. Trimming took 5 bases from V and 0 from J, leaving 11 bases between them. The CDR3 length is 14 residues. Germline values: CDR1 WSHSY, CDR2 SAAADI. The CDR3 region is CASSLSAASYEQYF. For the CDR3, the DNA is TGCGCCAGCAGTCTCAGCGCGGCCTCCTACGAGCAGTACTTC.

V usage is TRBV18 and J usage is TRBJ1-2, with D unresolved. The CDR3 is 15 residues long. V gave up 0 bases and J gave up 1 base, with 9 bases separating them. Germline CDR1 and CDR2: KGHSH and LQKENI. CDR3 nucleotide sequence: TGTGCCAGCTCACCACCTATGGCCAGTAACTATGGCTACACCTTC. Protein product: CASSPPMASNYGYTF.

The CDR3 DNA reads as TGTGCCAGCAGTGAAATAGGGAGCGGGAGCGGCTACACCTTC. The encoded protein is CASSEIGSGSGYTF. This rearrangement joins TRBV6-1 to TRBJ1-2; D uncertain. The germline gives CDR1 MNHNS, CDR2 SASEGT. The CDR3 has 14 amino acids. V lost 2 bases, J lost 8 bases, and 15 bases lay in between.